This T cell receptor beta chain was captured by sequencing in a study of T cells in Graves' hyperthyroidism and ophthalmopathy. Overall study context: At initial diagnosis, before any treatment had begun, peripheral blood was obtained.

Individuals with ophthalmopathy presented a Clinical Activity Score of at least 3, a NOSPECS grade of at least 4 and a duration under 3 months. Criteria for exclusion of patients were uncontrolled infection, other autoimmune disease, pregnancy or lactation. A roughly 9.1 ml volume of fresh peripheral blood provided the PBMCs. The V and J ends lost 7 bases and 4 bases respectively, with 14 bases between them. From germline, CDR1 is LNHDA and CDR2 SQIVND (reference sequence). The CDR3 totals 14 residues. This clonotype has at least ten counts. Using RNA transcripts as the source, TCR beta CDR3 regions were amplified. Carried out on the TCR CDR3, a first-round RT-PCR used the HTBI primer set. TCRdb itself ran the multiplex PCR reads through MiXCR, one entry per CDR3 protein. The data contain some 490,000 distinct CDR3 sequences, around a fifth of them seen just once; the ten biggest clones take up around 47%.

The sequencing input was blood. This chain joins TRBV19 and TRBJ1-3; D gene unclear. The source is a woman aged 70 to 79 with Graves' ophthalmopathy. CDR3 DNA: TGTGCCAGTATTTACAGCCCAAGAGGAAACACCATATATTTT. This gives the protein CASIYSPRGNTIYF. The whole variable domain, filled in from reference TRBV19 and TRBJ1-3, reads DGGITQSPKYLFRKEGQNVTLSCEQNLNHDAMYWYRQDPGQGLRLIYYSQIVNDFQKGDIAEGYSVSREKKESFPLTVTSAQKNPTAFYLCASIYSPRGNTIYFGEGSWLTVV.